This TCR beta chain appears in the sequencing data of a study of blood T cells in healthy people across ages. The study's findings and limits: Naive CD4+ cell counts and diversity both ran higher in long-lived than in aged donors.

Per sample, extraction of total RNA gave at least 5.5 micrograms in every case. In this sample, this clonotype turned up many times. Its target is unknown. Combining a sample-barcoded 5' primer with a J-beta primer mix, a second PCR ran for about 7 to 12 cycles. A single record per CDR3 protein comes from TCRdb applying MiXCR to the 5' RACE reads. The sample lists roughly 800,000 distinct CDR3 sequences, 25% seen once, with just under 9.5% in the top ten. The same sample was also studied in work on T cells of mothers and their children. As that report states: Reverse transcription into cDNA received all extracted RNA, at about 1.4 ug per 15 ul.

The sequencing input was blood. The source is a boy younger than 18 in good health.

The CDR3: CSVANRGQGVNEQYF. The CDR3 coding sequence is TGCAGCGTTGCGAACCGGGGACAGGGGGTAAACGAGCAGTACTTC. The J gene is TRBJ2-1, the V gene TRBV29-1, with 11 bases identical to TRBD1. Matching the DNA end better, TRBJ2-7 makes the J call doubtful. The germline gives CDR1 SQVTM, CDR2 ANQGSEA. CDR3 length: 15 amino acids.